This T cell receptor beta chain was recorded in a study of blood T cell repertoires in COVID-19. Whole-study context: Samples representing acute and convalescent COVID-19 were sourced from the United States, Italy and Spain.

TCRdb's copy holds only in-frame clones and misses some; the assay was immunoSEQ multiplex PCR. The sample has about 190,000 clones; 86% are singletons. The V segment lost 0 bases and the J segment 5 bases; nucleotides outside the gene matches: 1. This CDR3 is 14 amino acids long. Germline-derived CDR1 and CDR2 are SGHRS and YFSETQ. This clone was observed a single time. The origin of this receptor is a man in his forties with acute COVID-19. Sequencing was carried out using PBMCs or T cells enriched from blood (not recorded which). The chain links TRBV5-1 to TRBJ1-1, with TRBD1 matching over 10 bases. The CDR3 spells CASSLGDRGTEAFF. CDR3 coding DNA: TGCGCCAGCAGCTTGGGGGACAGGGGTACTGAAGCTTTCTTT.